The present entry profiles one T cell receptor (beta chain) with its context. As yet, its antigen is unknown. Assay: immunoSEQ multiplex PCR; the TCRdb copy retains only in-frame clones and omits some. The sample contains 100,000 to 150,000 clones, 65% to 85% of which appear only once. Time point described: blood 2 weeks post-SBRT. The sample's treatment: 15 Gy SBRT to primary tumor, nephrectomy 4 weeks later. This sample is part of a study of radiation and T cells in renal cell carcinoma. Broader study findings: From baseline, blood top tumor clonotypes peaked at 2 weeks post-radiation.

Germline CDR1 SGDLS, CDR2 YYNGEE. Trimming at V came to 6 bases and at J to 8 bases, leaving 9 bases not matched to a gene. CDR3 length: 14 amino acids. The chain is built from TRBV9 and TRBJ2-1; 9 nucleotides align to TRBD2. The origin of this receptor is a man in his fifties with renal cell carcinoma. The sample was blood, taken from a patient whose treatment included radiotherapy and nephrectomy. CDR3 residues: CASTHGLAIDEQFF. Here the CDR3 DNA reads TGTGCCAGCACCCATGGACTAGCGATCGATGAGCAGTTCTTC.